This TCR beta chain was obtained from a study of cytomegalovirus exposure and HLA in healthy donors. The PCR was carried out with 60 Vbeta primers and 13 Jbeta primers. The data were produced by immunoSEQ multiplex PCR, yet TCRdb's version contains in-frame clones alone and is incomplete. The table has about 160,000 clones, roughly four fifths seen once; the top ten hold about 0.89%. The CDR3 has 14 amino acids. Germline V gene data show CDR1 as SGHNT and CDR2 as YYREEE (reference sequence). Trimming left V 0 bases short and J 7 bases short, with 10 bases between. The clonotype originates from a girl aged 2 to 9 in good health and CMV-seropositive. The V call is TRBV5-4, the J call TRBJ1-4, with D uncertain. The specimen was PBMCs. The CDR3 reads CASSLAEGGEKLFF. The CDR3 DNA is TGTGCCAGCAGCTTGGCGGAGGGCGGTGAAAAACTGTTTTTT.